Given below is one T cell receptor (beta chain) in context. The data originate from a study of T cell responses to AZD1222 COVID-19 vaccine. Some clones are missing from TCRdb's copy, which holds only in-frame ones; the method was immunoSEQ multiplex PCR. The profile shows roughly 25,000 clones, around 83% of them singletons. This CDR3 region has 15 residues. With V trimmed by 4 bases and J by 6 bases, 11 bases remained unmatched. Germline V gene data show CDR1 as MGHRA and CDR2 as YSYEKL. The chain links TRBV4-1 to TRBJ1-2; 7 bases are shared with TRBD1. The receptor was isolated from an adult who received the AZD1222 COVID-19 vaccine. This material consisted of peripheral blood, taken 28 days after the second AZD1222 dose. The CDR3 bases are TGCGCCAGCAGCCCCCTTTCCGGGACAGAGCATGGCTACACCTTC. Its translation: CASSPLSGTEHGYTF.